This TCR beta chain was identified in a study of cytomegalovirus exposure and HLA in healthy donors. The overall study: One earlier analysis, a look at approximately 180 million T cells, found some 120 million unique TCR beta sequences. Findings and limits, study-wide: The likely origin of a cluster of highly shared sequence variants was a sequencing artifact.

Comments on this clone: The antigen remains undetermined.

V gave up 2 bases and J gave up 6 bases; unmatched junction bases: 10. Germline V CDR1 and CDR2: MNHNY, SVGAGI (reference sequence). The CDR3 loop spans 16 amino acids. PCR was performed using 60 Vbeta and 13 Jbeta primers. In the authors' workflow: In a later analysis, 60 million to 90 million unique TCR beta chains included roughly 11 million shared by two or more donors. The protocol was immunoSEQ multiplex PCR, while the TCRdb copy is restricted to in-frame clones and leaves out a portion. The V and J calls and clone size were taken over from that table, and D and trimming were inferred from the DNA. The sample records 200,000 to 300,000 clones, 70% to 90% being singletons.

Material for sequencing was PBMCs. The V and J genes are TRBV6-6 and TRBJ2-7; 10 bases fit TRBD2. This receptor was obtained from a woman aged 40 to 50 in good health and CMV-seropositive. Here the CDR3 DNA reads TGTGCCAGCAGTTACGTAGCCGGGACTAGCGAAATCGAGCAGTACTTC. Its translation: CASSYVAGTSEIEQYF.